This entry concerns a single TCR beta chain. The antigen is undetermined. The germline V gene encodes CDR1 MNHEY and CDR2 SVGAGI. This CDR3 has 15 amino acids. V was trimmed by 0 bases and J by 1 base, leaving 8 bases between them. These data are taken from a study of response to subunit inactivated influenza vaccine. Study-wide points: With each seasonal influenza vaccination, the authors suggested, few new T cells are recruited.

In TCRdb, the RT-PCR reads were re-called with MiXCR into one record per CDR3 protein. In the table there are about 190,000 distinct CDR3 sequences, under 15% of which are singletons. The sample consisted of CD8+ T cells sorted from PBMCs, taken approximately 5 days after vaccination. The rearrangement uses TRBV6-5 and TRBJ2-3, with D hard to call. The TCR sequence derives from a man aged 45 to 65 who received an inactivated influenza vaccine. The CDR3 DNA reads TGTGCCAGCAGTTACTCCCTGCATGGCACAGATACGCAGTATTTT. It encodes CASSYSLHGTDTQYF.